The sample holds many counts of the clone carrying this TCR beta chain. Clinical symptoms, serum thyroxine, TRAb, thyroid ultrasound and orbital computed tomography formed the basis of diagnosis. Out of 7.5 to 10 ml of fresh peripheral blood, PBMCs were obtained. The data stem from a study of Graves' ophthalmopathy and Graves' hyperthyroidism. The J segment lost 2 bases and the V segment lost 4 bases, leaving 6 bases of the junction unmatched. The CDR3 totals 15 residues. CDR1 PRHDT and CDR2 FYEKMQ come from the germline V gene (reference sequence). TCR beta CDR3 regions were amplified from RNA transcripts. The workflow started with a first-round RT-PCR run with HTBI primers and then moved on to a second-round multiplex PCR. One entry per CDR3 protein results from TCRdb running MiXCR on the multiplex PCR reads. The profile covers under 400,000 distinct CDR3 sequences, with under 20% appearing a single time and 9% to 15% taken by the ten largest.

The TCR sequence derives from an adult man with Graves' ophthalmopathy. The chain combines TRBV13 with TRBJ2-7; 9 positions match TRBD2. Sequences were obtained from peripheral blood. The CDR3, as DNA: TGTGCCAGCAGCTCCGGGGCGGGAGGGGCCTACGAGCAGTACTTC. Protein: CASSSGAGGAYEQYF.